The T cell receptor (beta chain) under discussion was sequenced for a study of control samples from healthy donors and cancer patients. TCRdb's table, derived via immunoSEQ multiplex PCR, lists solely in-frame clones and lacks some. The sample shows about 60,000 clones, over 75% of them seen only once. V shed 7 bases and J shed 2 bases, with 6 bases lying between them. Germline CDR1 reads SNHLY; CDR2 reads FYNNEI. The CDR3 extends over 11 amino acids. V is TRBV2 and J is TRBJ2-7; D uncertain. The sample was blood. This clonotype originated in a middle-aged man in good health. The CDR3 region is CASTSAYEQYF. The CDR3 DNA reads as TGTGCCAGCACTTCGGCCTACGAGCAGTACTTC.